This T cell receptor beta chain appears in the sequencing data of a study of blood T cell repertoires in COVID-19. Study details: There were acute and convalescent COVID-19 samples, and they came from the United States, Italy and Spain. The cDNA or gDNA used as material had been derived from T cells, B-cell-depleted T cells, or PBMCs.

In the authors' workflow: The authors estimated nucleated cell counts from reference gene primer amplification. Libraries were prepared by immunoSEQ multiplex PCR; TCRdb keeps only in-frame clonotypes and omits some of them. V and J calls and clone size are copied from that table; D and trimming were computed from the DNA. The table lists 150,000 to 180,000 clones, approximately 84% of them singletons. This clone was recorded only once. V lost 7 bases and J lost 4, with 19 bases in between. CDR3 length equals 15 residues. CDR1 SNHLY and CDR2 FYNNEI come from the germline V gene. The source of this sequence is a woman aged 60-70 years with COVID-19, enrolled during active disease. This chain joins TRBV2 and TRBJ1-2; the D gene is possibly TRBD1 (5 bases). Specimen: peripheral blood. The CDR3 DNA reads TGTGCCAGCAATTCCCAGGGCAAAGGAGTCTATGGCTACACCTTC. Its translation: CASNSQGKGVYGYTF. The whole variable domain, filled in from reference TRBV2 and TRBJ1-2, reads EPEVTQTPSHQVTQMGQEVILRCVPISNHLYFYWYRQILGQKVEFLVSFYNNEISEKSEIFDDQFSVERPDGSNFTLKIRSTKLEDSAMYFCASNSQGKGVYGYTFGSGTRLTVV.